One sample yielded the 25 T cell receptor beta chains listed below, sequenced in a study of CD8 T cells in ankylosing spondylitis. Each CDR3 protein is one row after TCRdb ran MiXCR on the 5' RACE reads. The data show tens of thousands of distinct CDR3 sequences, more than 15% seen once. The sample was blood. Source of these receptors: a male donor with ankylosing spondylitis or in good health (not recorded which).

This clonotype was seen a handful of times. The V and J genes are TRBV11-2 and TRBJ2-3, with D perhaps TRBD2 (5 bases). V lost 0 bases to trimming and J lost 4 bases, with 14 bases between them. This CDR3 has 16 residues. Germline V gene sequence: CDR1 SGHAT, CDR2 FQNNGV. CDR3 amino acids: CASSLDGSSTSDTQYF. Written as DNA, the CDR3 is TGTGCCAGCAGCTTAGATGGGAGTAGCACGTCAGATACGCAGTATTTT.

This clonotype came up a few times. V gene TRBV28 combines with J gene TRBJ2-1, with 10 bases matching TRBD2. Germline V gene sequence: CDR1 MDHEN, CDR2 SYDVKM. V dropped 7 bases and J dropped 4; count of bases not matched to a gene: 4. The CDR3 contains 14 residues. CDR3 in amino acids: CASTTSGAYNEQFF. CDR3 nucleotides: TGTGCCAGCACTACTAGCGGGGCTTACAATGAGCAGTTCTTC.

This chain connects TRBV7-2 to TRBJ1-1, with D unresolved. CDR1 and CDR2 (germline): SGHTA, FQGNSA. The CDR3 sequence is 14 residues long. Trimming took 1 base from V and 2 from J, leaving 8 bases between them. CDR3 coding DNA: TGTGCCAGCAGCTTAGGGGCTGAAAACACTGAAGCTTTCTTT. Translated: CASSLGAENTEAFF.

The chain carries TRBV7-2 and TRBJ2-4; the D gene could be TRBD1 or TRBD2 (6 bases each). Germline CDR1 is SGHTA and CDR2 is FQGNSA. V was cut by 11 bases and J by 2 bases, with 13 bases left in between. The CDR3 is made up of 13 amino acids. Written as DNA, the CDR3 is TGTGCCGCCAGTGGGGGGCCCAAAAACATTCAGTACTTC. This sequence encodes CAASGGPKNIQYF.

The chain couples TRBV25-1 to TRBJ2-3, with 10 bases fitting TRBD2. Losses at the gene ends were 3 bases for V and 2 bases for J; bases not matched to a gene: 5. Looked up from germline, CDR1 is MGHDK and CDR2 is SYGVNS. This CDR3 has 16 residues. The CDR3 DNA reads TGTGCCAGCAGTGACCCCAGCGGGGGGGTCACAGATACGCAGTATTTT. Amino acid sequence: CASSDPSGGVTDTQYF.

This clonotype was counted between two and nine times. V gene TRBV7-9 combines with J gene TRBJ2-3; D gene unclear. Germline values: CDR1 SEHNR, CDR2 FQNEAQ (reference sequence). The CDR3 sequence is 12 residues long. V dropped 0 bases and J dropped 6 bases, with 4 bases sitting between them. The CDR3 DNA sequence: TGTGCCAGCAGCTTAGCGGTCGATACGCAGTATTTT. Its translation: CASSLAVDTQYF.

This clonotype was found a few times. This rearrangement joins TRBV19 to TRBJ1-4; D unclear. The germline gives CDR1 LNHDA, CDR2 SQIVND (reference sequence). The CDR3 runs to 14 residues. Trimming pared 5 bases from V and 5 bases from J, leaving 12 bases between. The CDR3 DNA follows: TGTGCCAGTAGTTCGGGCCGCCTAAATGAAAAACTGTTTTTT. It yields the protein CASSSGRLNEKLFF. Combining the CDR3 with reference TRBV19 and TRBJ1-4 gives the whole variable domain DGGITQSPKYLFRKEGQNVTLSCEQNLNHDAMYWYRQDPGQGLRLIYYSQIVNDFQKGDIAEGYSVSREKKESFPLTVTSAQKNPTAFYLCASSSGRLNEKLFFGSGTQLSVL.

The chain joins TRBV28 to TRBJ2-5, with D tentatively TRBD1 or TRBD2 (6 bases each). Trimming took 4 bases from V and 5 from J, leaving 17 bases between them. CDR3 length: 15 residues. Germline V gives CDR1 MDHEN, CDR2 SYDVKM. CDR3: CASSSTTRQGETQYF. The CDR3 region has the DNA TGTGCCAGCAGTTCAACGACTAGGCAGGGGGAGACCCAGTACTTC.

This clonotype was seen a handful of times. The chain recombines TRBV28 with TRBJ2-7; no clear D. Germline values: CDR1 MDHEN, CDR2 SYDVKM. The CDR3 consists of 14 residues. V was trimmed by 2 bases and J by 2 bases, leaving 10 bases between them. The CDR3 DNA sequence: TGTGCCAGCAGTTTAGTGACTGCTGCCTACGAGCAGTACTTC. Its translation: CASSLVTAAYEQYF.

This clonotype was detected only once. The rearrangement links TRBV9 to TRBJ2-5, with 9 bases matching TRBD1. This CDR3 contains 15 residues. CDR1 SGDLS and CDR2 YYNGEE come from the germline V gene. J gave up 5 bases and V 0 bases, and 5 bases lay outside the gene matches. In DNA, the CDR3 is TGTGCCAGCAGCGTAGGGAACAGGGGGCTTGAGACCCAGTACTTC. Its translation is CASSVGNRGLETQYF. Full variable domain (rest looked up from reference TRBV9 and TRBJ2-5): DSGVTQTPKHLITATGQRVTLRCSPRSGDLSVYWYQQSLDQGLQFLIQYYNGEERAKGNILERFSAQQFPDLHSELNLSSLELGDSALYFCASSVGNRGLETQYFGPGTRLLVL.

CDR3 sequence reads: CASSLVPGSGANVLTF. The CDR3 DNA follows: TGCGCCAGCAGCTTGGTTCCGGGATCTGGGGCCAACGTCCTGACTTTC. The chain links TRBV5-1 to TRBJ2-6; D may be TRBD2 (5 bases). The V end was cut by 0 bases, the J end by 1 base, with 8 bases between. This CDR3 comprises 16 residues. Germline V CDR1 and CDR2: SGHRS, YFSETQ.

The chain joins TRBV5-1 to TRBJ2-5; 8 nucleotides align to TRBD2. This CDR3 comprises 15 residues. V lost 0 bases, J lost 3 bases, and 4 bases stayed unmatched. Germline CDR1 SGHRS, CDR2 YFSETQ. CDR3 DNA sequence: TGCGCCAGCAGCTTGGGCGGGGGGATTAAAGAGACCCAGTACTTC. Residues: CASSLGGGIKETQYF.

The rearrangement links TRBV29-1 to TRBJ1-4, with D possibly TRBD1 on 5 matching bases. This CDR3 is built from 12 residues. Trimming shortened V by 4 bases and J by 8 bases, and 11 bases separated the two germline ends. Germline CDR1 is SQVTM and CDR2 is ANQGSEA. This CDR3 reads CSVGGTSEKLFF. The DNA of the CDR3 is TGCAGCGTTGGGGGGACCAGCGAAAAACTGTTTTTT. The whole variable domain, filled in from reference TRBV29-1 and TRBJ1-4, reads SAVISQKPSRDICQRGTSLTIQCQVDSQVTMMFWYRQQPGQSLTLIATANQGSEATYESGFVIDKFPISRPNLTFSTLTVSNMSPEDSSIYLCSVGGTSEKLFFGSGTQLSVL.

This clonotype came up a few times. The chain is built from TRBV30 and TRBJ2-2, with D possibly matching TRBD2 (6 bases). V was pared by 3 bases and J by 6 bases, with 17 bases between. Germline V lookup: CDR1 GTSNPN, CDR2 SVGIG (reference sequence). The CDR3 loop spans 15 amino acids. The CDR3 bases are TGTGCCTGGAGCGTCACGGCTGGAGGGGCCGGGGAGCTGTTTTTT. Protein product: CAWSVTAGGAGELFF.

V is TRBV7-2 and J is TRBJ2-2; D is unresolved. This CDR3 is built from 12 residues. Trimming shortened V by 5 bases and J by 0 bases, and 1 base separated the two germline ends. Germline CDR1 reads SGHTA; CDR2 reads FQGNSA. In nucleotides, the CDR3 is TGTGCCAGCAGCGCGAACACCGGGGAGCTGTTTTTT. Its protein is CASSANTGELFF.

The chain uses TRBV7-9 and TRBJ2-4; 10 bases fit TRBD2. Germline V gene sequence: CDR1 SEHNR, CDR2 FQNEAQ (reference sequence). This CDR3 is 19 amino acids long. V lost 5 bases to trimming and J lost 0 bases; unmatched junction nucleotides: 13. DNA of the CDR3: TGTGCCAGCAGCACGGAGACTAGCGGGTCCTTTGTAGCCAAAAACATTCAGTACTTC. This sequence encodes CASSTETSGSFVAKNIQYF. The complete variable domain, with remaining parts taken from reference TRBV7-9 and TRBJ2-4, reads DTGVSQNPRHKITKRGQNVTFRCDPISEHNRLYWYRQTLGQGPEFLTYFQNEAQLEKSRLLSDRFSAERPKGSFSTLEIQRTEQGDSAMYLCASSTETSGSFVAKNIQYFGAGTRLSVL.

The chain carries TRBV7-7 and TRBJ2-1; 9 nucleotides match TRBD1. CDR1 and CDR2 (germline): SSHAT, FNYEAQ (reference sequence). With V trimmed by 5 bases and J by 8 bases, 4 bases remained unmatched. The CDR3 consists of 13 residues. CDR3 coding DNA: TGTGCCAGCAGCAAGGACAGGGGAGATGAGCAGTTCTTC. It codes for CASSKDRGDEQFF.

In its sample, this clonotype was seen a few times. This chain links TRBV20-1 with TRBJ2-3, with 11 bases fitting TRBD2. V lost 6 bases and J lost 6; bases outside the gene matches: 8. The CDR3 covers 14 residues. Germline V lookup: CDR1 DFQATT, CDR2 SNEGSKA (reference sequence). The CDR3 nucleotides read TGCAGTGCCCTAAGAGGACTAGCGGGTGATACGCAGTATTTT. This codes for CSALRGLAGDTQYF.

This rearrangement joins TRBV6-2 or TRBV6-3 to TRBJ1-1; D call uncertain. The germline CDR1 and CDR2 sequences are MNHEY and SVGEGT. Between the trimmed V and J ends, which lost 4 bases and 7 bases, there was a span of 10 bases. The CDR3 length is 12 residues. The CDR3 region has the DNA TGTGCCAGCAGTTCGGGCCGAGTTGAAGCTTTCTTT. It is translated as CASSSGRVEAFF.

The table lists this clonotype with a few counts. The chain has TRBV20-1 and TRBJ1-1, with D unclear. The germline V and J ends were trimmed by 4 bases and 0 bases, with 6 bases remaining between them. The CDR3 covers 12 residues. Germline assignment: CDR1 DFQATT and CDR2 SNEGSKA (reference sequence). In DNA form, the CDR3 reads TGCAGTGCTATGCGGATGAACACTGAAGCTTTCTTT. Its protein is CSAMRMNTEAFF.

V usage is TRBV4-1 and J usage is TRBJ2-7; TRBD1 aligns across 8 bases. This CDR3 comprises 15 residues. From germline, CDR1 is MGHRA and CDR2 YSYEKL. After removal of 6 bases from V and 5 bases from J, the junction contained 12 bases not matched to a gene. The CDR3 region is CASRDRGGVVDEQYF. The CDR3 DNA follows: TGCGCCAGCAGAGACAGGGGCGGCGTGGTCGACGAGCAGTACTTC.

This clonotype was picked up a small number of times. The chain combines TRBV5-1 with TRBJ2-1, with D unresolved. This CDR3 is built from 13 residues. V was cut by 0 bases and J by 9 bases, with 10 bases left in between. Germline V gives CDR1 SGHRS, CDR2 YFSETQ. The CDR3 reads CASSLGTPAEQFF. As DNA, the CDR3 is TGCGCCAGCAGCTTGGGGACCCCAGCTGAGCAGTTCTTC.

The gene calls are TRBV7-2 and TRBJ1-2, with TRBD1 as a possible D gene (6 bases). The CDR3 covers 15 residues. Trimming took 4 bases from V and 4 from J, leaving 16 bases between them. The germline V gene has CDR1 SGHTA and CDR2 FQGNSA. The CDR3 nucleotides read TGTGCCAGCAGCTCCGGGGGGCAGGGACGCTATGGCTACACCTTC. Protein product: CASSSGGQGRYGYTF. The full variable domain, with the rest looked up from reference TRBV7-2 and TRBJ1-2, is GAGVSQSPSNKVTEKGKDVELRCDPISGHTALYWYRQSLGQGLEFLIYFQGNSAPDKSGLPSDRFSAERTGGSVSTLTIQRTQQEDSAVYLCASSSGGQGRYGYTFGSGTRLTVV.

This chain joins TRBV6-4 and TRBJ2-1; possibly TRBD2 for D (5 bases). The germline gives CDR1 MRHNA, CDR2 SNTAGT. Between the trimmed V and J ends, which lost 1 base and 12 bases, there was a span of 7 bases. This CDR3 has 11 amino acids. CDR3 sequence reads: CASSDFGVQFF. CDR3 nucleotide sequence: TGTGCCAGCAGTGACTTCGGGGTGCAGTTCTTC.

J is TRBJ2-3 and V is TRBV12-3 or TRBV12-4; the D gene is possibly TRBD2 (6 bases). V lost 4 bases to trimming and J lost 3 bases, with 11 bases between them. The length of the CDR3 is 14 residues. The chain's CDR3 is CASSYRRGTDTQYF. The CDR3, as DNA: TGTGCCAGCAGTTACCGGAGGGGTACAGATACGCAGTATTTT.